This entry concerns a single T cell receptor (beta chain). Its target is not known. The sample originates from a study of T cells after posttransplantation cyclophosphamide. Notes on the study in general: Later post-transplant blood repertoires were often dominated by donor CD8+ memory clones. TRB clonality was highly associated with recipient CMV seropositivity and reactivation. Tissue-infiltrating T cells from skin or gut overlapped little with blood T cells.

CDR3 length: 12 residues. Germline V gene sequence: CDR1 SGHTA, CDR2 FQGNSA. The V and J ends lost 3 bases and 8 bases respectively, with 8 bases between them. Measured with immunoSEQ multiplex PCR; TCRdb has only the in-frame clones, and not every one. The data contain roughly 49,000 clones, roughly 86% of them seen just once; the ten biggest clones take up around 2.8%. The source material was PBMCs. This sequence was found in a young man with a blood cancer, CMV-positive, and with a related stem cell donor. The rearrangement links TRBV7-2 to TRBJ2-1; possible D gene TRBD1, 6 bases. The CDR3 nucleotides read TGTGCCAGCAGCTTTAAGGGGGATGAGCAGTTCTTC. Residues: CASSFKGDEQFF. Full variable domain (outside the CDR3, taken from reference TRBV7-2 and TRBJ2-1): GAGVSQSPSNKVTEKGKDVELRCDPISGHTALYWYRQSLGQGLEFLIYFQGNSAPDKSGLPSDRFSAERTGGSVSTLTIQRTQQEDSAVYLCASSFKGDEQFFGPGTRLTVL.